This T cell receptor beta chain was sequenced during a study of cytomegalovirus exposure and HLA in healthy donors. The CDR3 sequence is 16 residues long. Per germline, CDR1 MGHRA and CDR2 YSYEKL. The germline V and J ends were trimmed by 0 bases and 6 bases, with 18 bases remaining between them. The primer mix had 60 Vbeta and 13 Jbeta primers. Sequenced by immunoSEQ multiplex PCR; TCRdb stores in-frame clones only, minus some. The sample yields approximately 150,000 clones, roughly four fifths seen once. This sequence was found in a woman in her thirties or forties in good health and CMV-seronegative. Input material: PBMCs. The rearrangement links TRBV4-1 to TRBJ2-7; TRBD2 is a possible D gene (6 bases). The CDR3 nucleotides are TGCGCCAGCAGCCAAGATCTAGTGGTGGGAGGCGGCGAGCAGTACTTC. This gives the protein CASSQDLVVGGGEQYF.